Below, 20 T cell receptor beta chains from the same sample are listed, as sequenced in a study of cytomegalovirus exposure and HLA in healthy donors (dated by TCRdb to 2017 to 2019). The method behind the library was the immunoSEQ multiplex PCR assay. In TCRdb, the immuneACCESS table is reduced to in-frame sequences with V and J assigned. These tables do not hold every clone; where another copy was compared, an unresolved V gene accounts for under half, and the others remain unexplained. The sample includes 85,000 to 120,000 clones, with around 96% observed a single time. The ten biggest clones cover 0.89% of the sample. Sequencing input: PBMCs. The receptors derive from a woman aged 18-29 years in good health and CMV-seronegative.

Concerning this clone: This CDR3 is also generated by other DNA sequences in the sample. The V gene is TRBV29-1, the J gene TRBJ1-1, with D unclear. Between the trimmed V and J ends, which lost 3 bases and 1 base, there was a span of 3 bases. From germline, CDR1 is SQVTM and CDR2 ANQGSEA. This CDR3 has 11 amino acids. The CDR3 region has the DNA TGCAGCGTTGACAGGAACACTGAAGCTTTCTTT. This encodes CSVDRNTEAFF.

CDR3: CASSFGASGQFF. CDR3 in DNA: TGTGCCAGCAGCTTTGGGGCCTCCGGACAGTTCTTC. The rearrangement joins TRBV11-1 to TRBJ2-1; possible D gene TRBD1, 5 bases. The ends were cut back, 3 bases at V and 13 bases at J, with 13 bases in the middle. The CDR3 is 12 residues long. Germline V gene data show CDR1 as SGHAT and CDR2 as FQDESV (reference sequence).

The chain couples TRBV11-3 to TRBJ1-2; the D gene is possibly TRBD1 (6 bases). The CDR3 totals 15 residues. The germline V and J ends were trimmed by 5 bases and 8 bases, with 21 bases remaining between them. From germline, CDR1 is SGHNT and CDR2 YENEEA. The CDR3 coding sequence is TGTGCCAGCAGCGCAGGACAGACCCTAGAATGGGGCTACACCTTC. It encodes CASSAGQTLEWGYTF.

V gene TRBV18 combines with J gene TRBJ2-1, with 15 nucleotides matching TRBD2. V shed 3 bases and J 6 bases; nucleotides not matched to a gene: 6. CDR1 and CDR2 from the germline V gene are KGHSH and LQKENI. The length of the CDR3 is 17 residues. The CDR3 region has the DNA TGTGCCAGCTCACCTGGGGGACTAGCGGGAGGTCTCAATGAGCAGTTCTTC. It specifies CASSPGGLAGGLNEQFF.

The chain is built from TRBV5-1 and TRBJ1-1; TRBD1 matches at 8 bases. Germline values: CDR1 SGHRS, CDR2 YFSETQ. The CDR3 contains 14 residues. Losses at the gene ends were 2 bases for V and 3 bases for J; bases not matched to a gene: 3. CDR3 sequence (DNA): TGCGCCAGCAGCTTTCAGGGGGCTGACACTGAAGCTTTCTTT. It codes for CASSFQGADTEAFF.

The chain uses TRBV5-1 and TRBJ2-1, with 8 bases fitting TRBD1. This CDR3 has 15 amino acids. The trim removed 4 bases at V and 2 bases at J, leaving 5 bases unmatched. Germline-derived CDR1 and CDR2 are SGHRS and YFSETQ. The DNA for the CDR3 is TGCGCCAGCAGCCTTGACAGGGGAACCTACAATGAGCAGTTCTTC. It yields the protein CASSLDRGTYNEQFF.

The chain recombines TRBV11-2 with TRBJ1-1, with a possible D match to TRBD1 (5 bases). Germline CDR1 and CDR2: SGHAT and FQNNGV. With 1 base removed from V and 8 bases from J, the gap between germline ends came to 11 bases. The CDR3 has 13 residues. In DNA, the CDR3 is TGTGCCAGCAGCTTAGTATCCCCAGGGGAAGCTTTCTTT. Its translation is CASSLVSPGEAFF.

The genes are TRBV27 and TRBJ2-4; 9 nucleotides line up with TRBD2. Germline CDR1 is MNHEY and CDR2 is SMNVEV (reference sequence). The trim removed 0 bases at V and 6 bases at J, leaving 18 bases unmatched. This CDR3 comprises 20 residues. The CDR3 nucleotides are TGTGCCAGCAGTTTATCGATGATCCCAGGCGGGAGGGCCTGGGGAAACATTCAGTACTTC. Protein sequence: CASSLSMIPGGRAWGNIQYF.

The chain joins TRBV9 to TRBJ1-2; D might be TRBD1 (6 bases). V was trimmed by 2 bases and J by 5 bases, leaving 19 bases between them. Germline V gives CDR1 SGDLS, CDR2 YYNGEE. CDR3 size: 16 residues. CDR3 amino acids: CASSVDPGQRQYGYTF. The DNA for the CDR3 is TGTGCCAGCAGCGTTGACCCTGGACAGAGACAATATGGCTACACCTTC.

This chain uses TRBV4-1 with TRBJ2-7; 14 nucleotides match TRBD2. Germline CDR1 and CDR2: MGHRA and YSYEKL. J gave up 5 bases and V 3 bases, and 6 bases lay outside the gene matches. The CDR3 is 16 residues long. CDR3 protein: CASSQGTSGSSNEQYF. DNA of the CDR3: TGCGCCAGCAGCCAGGGGACTAGCGGGAGCAGCAACGAGCAGTACTTC.

This chain joins TRBV28 and TRBJ1-1, with D possibly being TRBD1 (5 bases). The germline V gene has CDR1 MDHEN and CDR2 SYDVKM. CDR3 length: 13 residues. V lost 4 bases and J 4 bases, leaving 10 bases between the germline ends. The CDR3 DNA is TGTGCCAGCAGTTCTCCGGGGGGCACTGAAGCTTTCTTT. Translation gives CASSSPGGTEAFF.

The chain employs TRBV19 and TRBJ2-7, with D maybe TRBD2 (5 bases). Germline loops: CDR1 LNHDA, CDR2 SQIVND (reference sequence). The CDR3 covers 14 residues. The V and J ends lost 5 bases and 4 bases respectively, with 15 bases between them. DNA of the CDR3: TGTGCCAGTAGTTCCGACGGACGGGAATACGAGCAGTACTTC. Amino acid sequence: CASSSDGREYEQYF. Filled out from reference TRBV19 and TRBJ2-7, the complete variable domain reads DGGITQSPKYLFRKEGQNVTLSCEQNLNHDAMYWYRQDPGQGLRLIYYSQIVNDFQKGDIAEGYSVSREKKESFPLTVTSAQKNPTAFYLCASSSDGREYEQYFGPGTRLTVT.

The rearrangement joins TRBV5-6 to TRBJ2-1; a possible D gene is TRBD2 (6 bases). Germline lookup yields CDR1 SGHDT and CDR2 YYEEEE. Trimming pared 4 bases from V and 8 bases from J, leaving 7 bases between. The length of the CDR3 is 11 residues. CDR3 DNA: TGTGCCAGCAGCGGAGGGTATGAGCAGTTCTTC. Translation: CASSGGYEQFF.

This chain connects TRBV9 to TRBJ2-2, with 11 positions matching TRBD2. The J segment lost 0 bases and the V segment lost 2 bases, leaving 18 bases of the junction unmatched. The CDR3 totals 22 residues. Germline V lookup: CDR1 SGDLS, CDR2 YYNGEE. The DNA of the CDR3 is TGTGCCAGCAGCGTTCGGGGGGCTCGCGGGACTAGCGGTATCGCGAACACCGGGGAGCTGTTTTTT. Amino acids: CASSVRGARGTSGIANTGELFF.

This rearrangement joins TRBV29-1 to TRBJ2-1; TRBD2 might be the D (6 bases). Trimming shortened V by 7 bases and J by 6 bases, and 16 bases separated the two germline ends. Germline CDR1 is SQVTM and CDR2 is ANQGSEA. The CDR3 totals 13 residues. The CDR3 sequence is CSGSGGPLNEQFF. The CDR3, as DNA: TGCAGCGGTTCCGGGGGTCCTCTCAATGAGCAGTTCTTC.

The chain links TRBV6-6 to TRBJ1-2, with TRBD1 matching over 8 bases. The germline V gene encodes CDR1 MNHNY and CDR2 SVGAGI (reference sequence). V shed 0 bases, J shed 8 bases, and the junction held 8 bases outside the gene matches. The CDR3 extends over 15 amino acids. The CDR3, as DNA: TGTGCCAGCAGTTACTCGAATGATCAGGGGGCAGGCTACACCTTC. This sequence encodes CASSYSNDQGAGYTF.

This clone was counted once. The rearrangement joins TRBV11-2 to TRBJ1-2; D is uncertain. Looked up from germline, CDR1 is SGHAT and CDR2 is FQNNGV. The CDR3 runs to 15 residues. The V end lost 3 bases, the J end lost 1 base, and 12 bases lay between the germline ends. CDR3 sequence: CASSLSTVLNYGYTF. The CDR3, as DNA: TGTGCCAGCAGCTTGTCAACGGTTCTTAACTATGGCTACACCTTC. Using reference TRBV11-2 and TRBJ1-2 for the parts outside the CDR3, the full variable domain is EAGVAQSPRYKIIEKRQSVAFWCNPISGHATLYWYQQILGQGPKLLIQFQNNGVVDDSQLPKDRFSAERLKGVDSTLKIQPAKLEDSAVYLCASSLSTVLNYGYTFGSGTRLTVV.

The chain carries TRBV10-1 and TRBJ1-2, with D uncertain. Germline loops: CDR1 WNHNN, CDR2 SYGVQD (reference sequence). The length of the CDR3 is 13 residues. Between the trimmed V and J ends, which lost 2 bases and 1 base, there was a span of 5 bases. CDR3 amino acids: CASSEPGNYGYTF. As DNA, the CDR3 is TGCGCCAGCAGTGAGCCAGGTAACTATGGCTACACCTTC.

The chain links TRBV9 to TRBJ1-6; 11 nucleotides agree with TRBD1. V trimming: 4 bases; J trimming: 10 bases; junction bases outside the gene matches: 10. Germline V lookup: CDR1 SGDLS, CDR2 YYNGEE. The CDR3 covers 16 residues. The CDR3 DNA sequence: TGTGCCAGCAGCCCTAGAGGACAGGGGGCTGAATCACCCCTCCACTTT. The encoded protein is CASSPRGQGAESPLHF.

This chain uses TRBV6-1 with TRBJ1-4, with 7 bases identical to TRBD1. CDR3 length: 14 residues. The germline gives CDR1 MNHNS, CDR2 SASEGT. After removal of 8 bases from V and 4 bases from J, the junction contained 7 bases not matched to a gene. The CDR3 nucleotides read TGTGCCAGCGGAAACCGGGACAGTAATGAAAAACTGTTTTTT. This sequence encodes CASGNRDSNEKLFF.